Each of the 21 T cell receptor beta chains below was sequenced from the same sample in a study of cytomegalovirus exposure and HLA in healthy donors. Researchers ran the PCR with 60 Vbeta and 13 Jbeta primers. TCRdb's copy holds only in-frame clones and misses some; the assay was immunoSEQ multiplex PCR. This specimen shows tens of thousands of clones; the ten leading clones hold 3% to 4%. Sequencing was done on a sample of PBMCs. These receptor sequences come from a man younger than 35 in good health and CMV-seropositive.

The chain couples TRBV11-3 to TRBJ1-1; no firm D call. V was shortened by 3 bases and J by 3 bases, with 5 bases between the two germline ends. Looked up from germline, CDR1 is SGHNT and CDR2 is YENEEA. The CDR3 spans 12 residues. The CDR3 reads CASSFRDTEAFF. The CDR3 nucleotides are TGTGCCAGCAGCTTTCGGGACACTGAAGCTTTCTTT.

CDR3 amino acids: CASSLYRDGYTF. The DNA of the CDR3 is TGTGCCAGCAGCTTATACAGGGATGGCTACACCTTC. The V gene is TRBV5-8, the J gene TRBJ1-2; possibly TRBD1 for D (6 bases). This CDR3 has 12 residues. Germline loops: CDR1 SGHTS, CDR2 YDEGEE. The V gene lost 2 bases and the J gene lost 6 bases, with 8 bases spanning the gap.

The chain has TRBV27 and TRBJ2-7, with a tentative D call TRBD2 (7 bases). The germline V gene encodes CDR1 MNHEY and CDR2 SMNVEV (reference sequence). V gave up 6 bases and J gave up 3 bases, with 18 bases separating them. This CDR3 comprises 15 residues. In DNA, the CDR3 is TGTGCCAGCAGCCCTAACGGGGGGCTTAGCTACGAGCAGTACTTC. It translates to CASSPNGGLSYEQYF.

V is TRBV7-2 and J is TRBJ2-5; 16 bases map to TRBD2. The germline gives CDR1 SGHTA, CDR2 FQGNSA. The CDR3 is 16 amino acids. J gave up 3 bases and V 3 bases, and 1 base lay outside the gene matches. The CDR3 loop reads CASSLGLAGGEETQYF. In DNA form, the CDR3 reads TGTGCCAGCAGCTTGGGACTAGCGGGAGGGGAAGAGACCCAGTACTTC.

The V gene is TRBV19, the J gene TRBJ1-1, with 8 bases matching TRBD1. J gave up 3 bases and V 5 bases, and 5 bases lay outside the gene matches. Germline V CDR1 and CDR2: LNHDA, SQIVND (reference sequence). The CDR3 spans 14 residues. CDR3 bases: TGTGCCAGTAGTGTGGACAGGGCGGACACTGAAGCTTTCTTT. Residues: CASSVDRADTEAFF.

V gene TRBV30 combines with J gene TRBJ2-5; maybe TRBD1 (6 bases). The CDR3 is 15 residues long. V shed 4 bases and J shed 5 bases, with 20 bases lying between them. The germline gives CDR1 GTSNPN, CDR2 SVGIG (reference sequence). CDR3 DNA: TGTGCCTGGACCAAACTAACAGGGACCGAGGAGACCCAGTACTTC. Translation: CAWTKLTGTEETQYF.

The chain carries TRBV30 and TRBJ2-3, with 7 bases that match TRBD1. With V trimmed by 7 bases and J by 0 bases, 1 base remained unmatched. Per germline, CDR1 GTSNPN and CDR2 SVGIG (reference sequence). The CDR3 has 12 residues. Written as DNA, the CDR3 is TGTGCCTTGACAGGGAGCACAGATACGCAGTATTTT. Protein: CALTGSTDTQYF. Full variable domain (rest looked up from reference TRBV30 and TRBJ2-3): SQTIHQWPATLVQPVGSPLSLECTVEGTSNPNLYWYRQAAGRGLQLLFYSVGIGQISSEVPQNLSASRPQDRQFILSSKKLLLSDSGFYLCALTGSTDTQYFGPGTRLTVL.

The chain employs TRBV2 and TRBJ2-7; weak D call: TRBD2 (5 bases). From germline, CDR1 is SNHLY and CDR2 FYNNEI. This CDR3 has 15 residues. Trimming removed 8 bases at V and 2 bases at J, with 19 bases between. DNA of the CDR3: TGTGCCAGCCGGCAATCGGGGTCTCTTGCCTACGAGCAGTACTTC. Amino acid sequence: CASRQSGSLAYEQYF.

The chain couples TRBV11-2 to TRBJ1-1, with D perhaps TRBD1 (5 bases). V was shortened by 5 bases and J by 0 bases, with 16 bases between the two germline ends. This CDR3 has 16 residues. Germline lookup yields CDR1 SGHAT and CDR2 FQNNGV. The CDR3 reads CASSPPEGRLNTEAFF. In nucleotides, the CDR3 is TGTGCCAGCAGCCCCCCGGAGGGGCGCTTGAACACTGAAGCTTTCTTT.

This chain connects TRBV2 to TRBJ1-5; D unclear. The CDR3 length is 15 residues. Germline V CDR1 and CDR2: SNHLY, FYNNEI. Trimming took off 3 bases at V and 3 bases at J, with 12 bases between the two ends. This CDR3 reads CASSEWQYNNQPQHF. The CDR3 coding sequence is TGTGCCAGCAGTGAGTGGCAGTACAACAATCAGCCCCAGCATTTT.

This sequence joins TRBV5-1 and TRBJ2-7; 8 bases are shared with TRBD2. CDR1 and CDR2 (germline): SGHRS, YFSETQ. V was clipped by 3 bases and J by 3 bases; unmatched bases: 2. The CDR3 is 13 amino acids. The CDR3: CASSSGLVYEQYF. The CDR3 region has the DNA TGCGCCAGCAGCTCGGGACTAGTCTACGAGCAGTACTTC.

The genes are TRBV29-1 and TRBJ2-2; 12 positions match TRBD2. Germline-derived CDR1 and CDR2 are SQVTM and ANQGSEA. Trimming removed 2 bases from V and 3 bases from J; junction bases left unmatched: 4. CDR3 length: 16 residues. Written as DNA, the CDR3 is TGCAGCGTTGAAAGGCTAGCGGGAGGGTACACCGGGGAGCTGTTTTTT. This gives the protein CSVERLAGGYTGELFF.

About this clone itself: Other nucleotide sequences from this sample produce the same CDR3. This sequence joins TRBV5-4 and TRBJ1-2; maybe TRBD1 (6 bases). CDR1 is SGHNT, CDR2 YYREEE, per germline (reference sequence). The CDR3 is made up of 14 amino acids. The V gene lost 4 bases and the J gene lost 4 bases, with 14 bases spanning the gap. CDR3 protein: CASSTGGGIYGYTF. The DNA for the CDR3 is TGTGCCAGCAGCACGGGGGGCGGGATCTATGGCTACACCTTC.

The chain is built from TRBV7-9 and TRBJ2-7; weak D call: TRBD1 (6 bases). V lost 3 bases and J lost 3, with 12 bases in between. The CDR3 loop spans 14 amino acids. The germline V gene has CDR1 SEHNR and CDR2 FQNEAQ (reference sequence). The DNA for the CDR3 is TGTGCCAGCAGCTTGGCGGTCAGGGGCTACGAGCAGTACTTC. It yields the protein CASSLAVRGYEQYF.

This sequence joins TRBV28 and TRBJ2-1, with D uncertain. V shed 6 bases and J shed 0 bases, with 12 bases lying between them. Germline loops: CDR1 MDHEN, CDR2 SYDVKM. The CDR3 sequence is 15 residues long. The CDR3 is CASRPLGRSYNEQFF. As DNA, the CDR3 is TGTGCCAGCAGACCTTTGGGCCGCTCCTACAATGAGCAGTTCTTC.

The rearrangement uses TRBV30 and TRBJ2-7; the match to TRBD2 covers 8 bases. CDR3 size: 16 residues. With V trimmed by 3 bases and J by 7 bases, 17 bases remained unmatched. Germline V gene data show CDR1 as GTSNPN and CDR2 as SVGIG (reference sequence). CDR3 nucleotides: TGTGCCTGGAGGATTGGCGAGCGGGAGAAATCGGGGGAGCAGTACTTC. Translation gives CAWRIGEREKSGEQYF.

Concerning this clone: Mismatch with germline at one junction end may stem from a read error. This chain links TRBV19 with TRBJ1-1, with D possibly being TRBD1 (6 bases). The CDR3 totals 13 residues. CDR1 and CDR2 from the germline V gene are LNHDA and SQIVND (reference sequence). CDR3 sequence reads: CASRGHWDTEDFF. CDR3 DNA sequence: TGTGCCAGTCGGGGTCATTGGGACACTGAAGATTTCTTT.

The V gene is TRBV27, the J gene TRBJ2-4; no definite D call. Trimming took off 6 bases at V and 1 base at J, with 16 bases between the two ends. Germline loops: CDR1 MNHEY, CDR2 SMNVEV (reference sequence). The CDR3 has 16 residues. As DNA, the CDR3 is TGTGCCAGCAGGTTTATGGGCCTCGTGGCCAAAAACATTCAGTACTTC. Translating it yields CASRFMGLVAKNIQYF.

The CDR3 region has the DNA TGTGCCAGCAGTTTACGGGACAGGGGATATGAAAAACTGTTTTTT. Encoded protein: CASSLRDRGYEKLFF. The V call is TRBV28, the J call TRBJ1-4, with 10 bases matching TRBD1. The CDR3 length is 15 residues. Germline CDR1 and CDR2: MDHEN and SYDVKM. Germline trimming cut 2 bases from V and 6 bases from J; bases unmatched to any gene: 3. Full variable domain (remainder filled in from reference TRBV28 and TRBJ1-4): DVKVTQSSRYLVKRTGEKVFLECVQDMDHENMFWYRQDPGLGLRLIYFSYDVKMKEKGDIPEGYSVSREKKERFSLILESASTNQTSMYLCASSLRDRGYEKLFFGSGTQLSVL.

This chain uses TRBV27 with TRBJ2-5; 8 bases map to TRBD2. The germline V gene has CDR1 MNHEY and CDR2 SMNVEV (reference sequence). The CDR3 runs 14 residues. Losses at the gene ends were 3 bases for V and 1 base for J; bases not matched to a gene: 1. As DNA, the CDR3 is TGTGCCAGCAGTTTCCGGGGGGGCCAAGAGACCCAGTACTTC. Encoded protein: CASSFRGGQETQYF.

The CDR3 is CASSFDRTNSPLHF. In DNA form, the CDR3 reads TGCGCCAGCAGCTTCGACAGGACTAATTCACCCCTCCACTTT. This chain connects TRBV5-1 to TRBJ1-6; TRBD1 is a possible D gene (6 bases). Germline V lookup: CDR1 SGHRS, CDR2 YFSETQ. The CDR3 extends over 14 amino acids. The ends were cut back, 2 bases at V and 6 bases at J, with 9 bases in the middle.